This TCR beta chain was captured by sequencing in a study of blood T cell repertoires in COVID-19. Study summary: Whether acute or convalescent, the COVID-19 samples came from the United States, Italy and Spain. T cells, B-cell-depleted T cells, or PBMCs supplied cDNA or gDNA.

This clone has just a few counts. In the authors' methods: The authors estimated nucleated cell counts from reference gene primer amplification. Sequencing used immunoSEQ multiplex PCR; TCRdb keeps in-frame clones, though not all of them. The V and J calls and clone size come from that table; D and trimming were worked out from the DNA. The sample contains about 190,000 clones, approximately 90% of which appear only once. The sample consisted of peripheral blood. The sequence came from a man aged 70 or older with active or convalescent COVID-19.

The CDR3 DNA reads as TGTGCCAGCAGCTTAGCCCGACTAGCATCTGCCAATGAGCAGTTCTTC. As protein: CASSLARLASANEQFF. The chain carries TRBV11-3 and TRBJ2-1; 7 nucleotides line up with TRBD2. The CDR3 length is 16 residues. Trimming removed 1 base from V and 6 bases from J; junction bases left unmatched: 9. CDR1 is SGHNT and CDR2 is YENEEA in the germline V gene.